Detailed here is one TCR beta chain. No antigen is known for it. Noted time point: newly diagnosed GD, antithyroid drugs for less than 3 months. Scientists built the TCR library using RNA that was extracted from PBMCs. Both iRepertoire HTBI primers and Arm-PCR of CDR3 regions were used to build the TCR beta libraries. TCRdb analysed the multiplex PCR reads with MiXCR anew, one entry per CDR3 protein. Among 520,000 or so distinct CDR3 sequences listed, about 12% were seen once. The V end was cut by 9 bases, the J end by 2 bases, with 21 bases between. Germline lookup yields CDR1 LNHDA and CDR2 SQIVND (reference sequence). This CDR3 contains 16 residues. This record belongs to a study of regulatory T cells in long-lasting Graves disease. The wider study: Newly diagnosed Graves' patients had taken antithyroid drugs under 3 months. Study-level findings and limits: Peripheral blood, not thyroid tissue, was the sole material studied. Favoring TRBV28, TRBJ1-2 and TRBJ2-5 was a feature seen in persistent disease.

The same sample was also studied in work on T cells in Graves' hyperthyroidism and ophthalmopathy. This second study says: Blood held most thyroid clonotypes expanded above 0.001 frequency.

The sequence came from a woman aged 25 to 39 with Graves disease. V and J are TRBV19 and TRBJ2-3; D is possibly TRBD2 (6 bases). The starting material was peripheral blood mononuclear cells (PBMCs), obtained at new diagnosis, from a patient treated with antithyroid drugs. CDR3 in amino acids: CASRPPGPGVTDTQYF. The CDR3 coding sequence is TGTGCCAGCCGCCCCCCCGGGCCGGGAGTCACAGATACGCAGTATTTT.